This T cell receptor beta chain was sequenced during a study of T cells in Graves' hyperthyroidism and ophthalmopathy. Whole-study findings and limits: Before onset, by a median of approximately 5.9 months, the model predicted ophthalmopathy. Most thyroid clonotypes with frequency above 0.001 were detected in blood.

Details on this clonotype: Its matching antigen is unknown.

Amplified TCR beta CDR3 regions came from RNA transcripts. Primed by the HTBI set, a first-round RT-PCR was run on the TCR CDR3. TCRdb fed the multiplex PCR reads into MiXCR, producing one record per CDR3 protein. The repertoire consists of around 700,000 distinct CDR3 sequences, with around 19% occurring once and the leading ten covering over 15%. The germline gives CDR1 LGHNT, CDR2 FRNRAP. V gave up 5 bases and J gave up 5 bases, with 12 bases separating them. CDR3 length: 14 amino acids. The hyperthyroidism patients had all been newly diagnosed, and their disease duration was under 2 months. Their ages ranged from 18 to 65 years.

The TCR was taken from a woman aged 45-65 years with Graves' hyperthyroidism that later progressed to Graves' ophthalmopathy. This chain uses TRBV12-5 with TRBJ1-4; D possibly corresponds to TRBD1 (5 bases). Sample: blood. Here the CDR3 reads CASGSGTVNEKLFF. For the CDR3, the DNA is TGTGCTAGTGGTAGCGGGACCGTCAATGAAAAACTGTTTTTT.